These 15 T cell receptor beta chains were sequenced from one sample in a study of T cell responses to AZD1222 COVID-19 vaccine. The method was immunoSEQ multiplex PCR; TCRdb's version includes in-frame clones alone and lacks a portion of them. Of approximately 110,000 clones in the sample, roughly 90% were seen once. This specimen was peripheral blood, taken 28 days after the second AZD1222 dose. The origin of the receptors is an adult who received the AZD1222 COVID-19 vaccine.

The genes are TRBV11-2 and TRBJ1-6; D might be TRBD1 (6 bases). CDR1 and CDR2 (germline): SGHAT, FQNNGV. With 4 bases removed from V and 7 bases from J, the gap between germline ends came to 11 bases. This CDR3 region has 14 residues. CDR3 coding DNA: TGTGCCAGCAGCTCGACAGGTGAAAATTCACCCCTCCACTTT. It translates to CASSSTGENSPLHF.

The rearrangement joins TRBV7-2 to TRBJ2-7; D call uncertain. Per the germline V gene, CDR1 is SGHTA and CDR2 is FQGNSA. The CDR3 extends over 14 amino acids. V dropped 5 bases and J dropped 5 bases, with 16 bases sitting between them. CDR3 sequence reads: CASSLDEVLNEQYF. DNA of the CDR3: TGTGCCAGCAGCCTAGACGAGGTCCTCAACGAGCAGTACTTC.

The V gene is TRBV6-4, the J gene TRBJ2-1, with D possibly TRBD2 on 6 matching bases. The CDR3 has 13 amino acids. V was cut by 6 bases and J by 8 bases, with 14 bases left in between. Germline CDR1 is MRHNA and CDR2 is SNTAGT. The CDR3: CASRAPWRDEQFF. The CDR3 DNA reads as TGTGCCAGCAGGGCCCCCTGGAGGGATGAGCAGTTCTTC.

The V call is TRBV28, the J call TRBJ1-5; tentative D call: TRBD1 (5 bases). Germline V lookup: CDR1 MDHEN, CDR2 SYDVKM. The CDR3 covers 14 residues. Trimming removed 10 bases from V and 3 bases from J, with 16 bases in between. In DNA form, the CDR3 reads TGTGCCATCGCTGGGGCAGGGCCCAATCAGCCCCAGCATTTT. It translates to CAIAGAGPNQPQHF. Full variable domain (outside the CDR3, taken from reference TRBV28 and TRBJ1-5): DVKVTQSSRYLVKRTGEKVFLECVQDMDHENMFWYRQDPGLGLRLIYFSYDVKMKEKGDIPEGYSVSREKKERFSLILESASTNQTSMYLCAIAGAGPNQPQHFGDGTRLSIL.

This chain links TRBV5-6 with TRBJ2-7; 7 bases fit TRBD1. The germline gives CDR1 SGHDT, CDR2 YYEEEE. Trimming took 4 bases from V and 3 from J; bases not matched to a gene: 7. CDR3 length: 14 amino acids. The CDR3 spells CASSVYRGGYEQYF. The CDR3 DNA follows: TGTGCCAGCAGCGTCTACAGGGGTGGCTACGAGCAGTACTTC.

The rearrangement uses TRBV10-1 and TRBJ2-7, with D possibly being TRBD1 (6 bases). CDR1 is WNHNN, CDR2 SYGVQD, per germline (reference sequence). Trimming took off 3 bases at V and 6 bases at J, with 15 bases between the two ends. The CDR3 is 14 residues long. CDR3 protein: CASSDAGATSEQYF. CDR3 bases: TGCGCCAGCAGTGATGCAGGGGCGACGAGCGAGCAGTACTTC.

The chain has TRBV28 and TRBJ1-1, with a possible D match to TRBD1 (5 bases). This CDR3 is 14 amino acids long. The germline gives CDR1 MDHEN, CDR2 SYDVKM. V was clipped by 5 bases and J by 4 bases, with 14 bases between them. The chain's CDR3 is CASSLPPGPTEAFF. The CDR3 coding sequence is TGTGCCAGCAGTCTACCACCGGGGCCCACTGAAGCTTTCTTT.

The V call is TRBV14, the J call TRBJ2-7; no clear D gene. There are 15 residues in the CDR3. Germline V gives CDR1 SGHDN, CDR2 FVKESK. Trimming left V 0 bases short and J 2 bases short, with 11 bases between. CDR3 sequence (DNA): TGTGCCAGCAGCCAAGATTTTTCCAATCCCTACGAGCAGTACTTC. Amino acids: CASSQDFSNPYEQYF.

The V call is TRBV10-3, the J call TRBJ2-3; the match to TRBD2 covers 8 bases. Unmatched junction bases numbered 12, after V lost 4 bases and J lost 12 bases. The CDR3 runs 14 residues. CDR1 is ENHRY and CDR2 is SYGVKD in the germline V gene. In nucleotides, the CDR3 is TGTGCCATCAGTGTGGTACTAGCGGACCCGATACAGTATTTT. Translation: CAISVVLADPIQYF.

The CDR3 sequence is CASSFPPGTSFDNEQFF. In DNA, the CDR3 is TGTGCCAGCAGCTTCCCTCCCGGGACTAGCTTCGACAATGAGCAGTTCTTC. J is TRBJ2-1 and V is TRBV7-9; 9 bases are shared with TRBD2. Per germline, CDR1 SEHNR and CDR2 FQNEAQ (reference sequence). CDR3 length: 17 amino acids. J lost 5 bases, V lost 3 bases, and 11 bases had no gene match. Full variable domain (outside the CDR3, taken from reference TRBV7-9 and TRBJ2-1): DTGVSQNPRHKITKRGQNVTFRCDPISEHNRLYWYRQTLGQGPEFLTYFQNEAQLEKSRLLSDRFSAERPKGSFSTLEIQRTEQGDSAMYLCASSFPPGTSFDNEQFFGPGTRLTVL.

V is TRBV18 and J is TRBJ1-1; D is possibly TRBD1 (5 bases). The CDR3 is 17 residues long. Germline CDR1 reads KGHSH; CDR2 reads LQKENI. Between the trimmed V and J ends, which lost 2 bases and 0 bases, there was a span of 16 bases. CDR3 coding DNA: TGTGCCAGCTCACCAGAGGGACGGACACGTATGAACACTGAAGCTTTCTTT. This sequence encodes CASSPEGRTRMNTEAFF.

CDR3 amino acids: CASSQPGEDEKLFF. CDR3 DNA sequence: TGCGCCAGCAGCCAACCAGGGGAGGATGAAAAACTGTTTTTT. The rearrangement uses TRBV4-1 and TRBJ1-4, with D tentatively TRBD1 (6 bases). With 2 bases removed from V and 6 bases from J, the gap between germline ends came to 10 bases. Germline-derived CDR1 and CDR2 are MGHRA and YSYEKL. This CDR3 contains 14 residues.

V gene TRBV21-1 combines with J gene TRBJ1-1. TRBV21-1 is a listed pseudogene. The CDR3 is 15 amino acids. The chain's CDR3 is CASSFGGHSNTEAFF. The CDR3 DNA follows: TGTGCCAGCAGCTTCGGGGGACACTCGAACACTGAAGCTTTCTTT.

The rearrangement uses TRBV6-5 and TRBJ1-2; no reliable D call. Per germline, CDR1 MNHEY and CDR2 SVGAGI. The germline V and J ends were trimmed by 0 bases and 5 bases, with 16 bases remaining between them. This CDR3 is 16 amino acids long. As DNA, the CDR3 is TGTGCCAGCAGTTACTCGAAGGCAGGCACATTATATGGCTACACCTTC. Translated: CASSYSKAGTLYGYTF.

This chain joins TRBV19 and TRBJ1-5; D is possibly TRBD1 (5 bases). The germline V and J ends were trimmed by 9 bases and 0 bases, with 9 bases remaining between them. This CDR3 has 13 amino acids. The germline V gene has CDR1 LNHDA and CDR2 SQIVND (reference sequence). In nucleotides, the CDR3 is TGTGCCAGCCGGGGGAATAGCAATCAGCCCCAGCATTTT. As protein: CASRGNSNQPQHF.